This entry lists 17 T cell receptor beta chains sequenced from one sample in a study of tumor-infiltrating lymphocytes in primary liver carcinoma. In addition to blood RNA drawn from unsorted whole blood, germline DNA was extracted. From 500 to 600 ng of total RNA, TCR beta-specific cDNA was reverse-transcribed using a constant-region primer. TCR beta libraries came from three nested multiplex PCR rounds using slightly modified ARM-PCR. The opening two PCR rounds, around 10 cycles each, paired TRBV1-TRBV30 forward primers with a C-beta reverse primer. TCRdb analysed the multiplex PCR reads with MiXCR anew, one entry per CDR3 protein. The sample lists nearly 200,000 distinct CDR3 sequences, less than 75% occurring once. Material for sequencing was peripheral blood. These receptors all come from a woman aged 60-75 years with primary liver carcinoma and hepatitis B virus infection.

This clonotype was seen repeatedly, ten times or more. CDR3 sequence reads: CASSGQANTGELFF. In DNA, the CDR3 is TGTGCCAGCAGCGGACAGGCGAACACCGGGGAGCTGTTTTTT. This chain joins TRBV14 and TRBJ2-2; 7 bases map to TRBD1. Germline CDR1 reads SGHDN; CDR2 reads FVKESK. The CDR3 length is 14 residues. The V and J ends lost 5 bases and 0 bases, in that order; junction bases with no gene match: 0. Using reference TRBV14 and TRBJ2-2 for the parts outside the CDR3, the full variable domain is EAGVTQFPSHSVIEKGQTVTLRCDPISGHDNLYWYRRVMGKEIKFLLHFVKESKQDESGMPNNRFLAERTGGTYSTLKVQPAELEDSGVYFCASSGQANTGELFFGEGSRLTVL.

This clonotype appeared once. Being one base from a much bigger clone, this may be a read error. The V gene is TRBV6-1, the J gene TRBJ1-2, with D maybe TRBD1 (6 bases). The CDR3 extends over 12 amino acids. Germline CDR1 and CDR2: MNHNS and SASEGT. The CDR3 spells CTSTTGGYGYTF. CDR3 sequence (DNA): TGTACCAGCACGACAGGAGGATATGGCTACACCTTC.

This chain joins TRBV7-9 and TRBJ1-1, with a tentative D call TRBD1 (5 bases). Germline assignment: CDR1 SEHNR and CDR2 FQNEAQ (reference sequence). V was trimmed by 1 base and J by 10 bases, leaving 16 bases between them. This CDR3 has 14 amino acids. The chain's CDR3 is CASSLVGGGSGAFF. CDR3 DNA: TGTGCCAGCAGCTTAGTGGGGGGTGGCTCTGGAGCTTTCTTT. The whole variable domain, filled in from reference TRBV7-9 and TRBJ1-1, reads DTGVSQNPRHKITKRGQNVTFRCDPISEHNRLYWYRQTLGQGPEFLTYFQNEAQLEKSRLLSDRFSAERPKGSFSTLEIQRTEQGDSAMYLCASSLVGGGSGAFFGQGTRLTVV.

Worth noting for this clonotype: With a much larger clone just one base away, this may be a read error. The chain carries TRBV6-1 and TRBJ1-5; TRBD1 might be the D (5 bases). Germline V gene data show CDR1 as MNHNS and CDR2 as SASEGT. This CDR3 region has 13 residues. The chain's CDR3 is CANSARAHQPQHF. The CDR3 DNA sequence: TGTGCCAACAGTGCCAGGGCGCATCAGCCCCAGCATTTT.

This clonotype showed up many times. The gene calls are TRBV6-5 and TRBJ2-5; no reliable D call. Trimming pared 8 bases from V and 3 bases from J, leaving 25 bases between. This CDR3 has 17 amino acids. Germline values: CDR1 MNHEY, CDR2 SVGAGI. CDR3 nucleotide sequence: TGTGCCAGCCGATCTACCCCTGGGCGCGACACTAAAGAGACCCAGTACTTC. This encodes CASRSTPGRDTKETQYF.

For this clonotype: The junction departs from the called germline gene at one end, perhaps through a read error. Here the CDR3 DNA reads TGTGCCAGCAGCTTCGGAGACACAGATAAGCAGTATTTT. It codes for CASSFGDTDKQYF. This rearrangement joins TRBV7-8 to TRBJ2-3; no firm D call. Per germline, CDR1 SGHVS and CDR2 FQNEAQ. This CDR3 contains 13 residues. The full variable domain, rest sourced from reference TRBV7-8 and TRBJ2-3, is GAGVSQSPRYKVAKRGQDVALRCDPISGHVSLFWYQQALGQGPEFLTYFQNEAQLDKSGLPSDRFFAERPEGSVSTLKIQRTQQEDSAVYLCASSFGDTDKQYFGPGTRLTVL.

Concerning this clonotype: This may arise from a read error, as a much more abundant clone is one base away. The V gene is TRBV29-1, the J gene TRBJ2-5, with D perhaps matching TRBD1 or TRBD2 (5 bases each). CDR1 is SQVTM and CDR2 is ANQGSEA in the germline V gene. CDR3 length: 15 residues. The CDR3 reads CSVDPGRKYQETQCF. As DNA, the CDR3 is TGCAGCGTTGACCCGGGACGAAAGTACCAAGAGACCCAGTGCTTC.

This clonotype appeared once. This chain's CDR3 is CASSGNGTPFTGELFF. The CDR3 region has the DNA TGTGCCAGCAGTGGCAATGGGACTCCATTCACAGGGGAGCTGTTTTTT. The genes are TRBV6-1 and TRBJ2-2; possibly TRBD2 for D (6 bases). CDR1 is MNHNS, CDR2 SASEGT, per germline. The length of the CDR3 is 16 residues. V was pared by 4 bases and J by 8 bases, with 20 bases between.

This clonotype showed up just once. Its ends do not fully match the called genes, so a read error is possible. Here the CDR3 DNA reads TGCAGCGGGGGGGACACCAGTTTAAACACTGGAGCTTTCTTT. Residues: CSGGDTSLNTGAFF. The rearrangement links TRBV29-1 to TRBJ1-1; tentatively, D is TRBD1 (6 bases). Germline loops: CDR1 SQVTM, CDR2 ANQGSEA. CDR3 length: 14 residues.

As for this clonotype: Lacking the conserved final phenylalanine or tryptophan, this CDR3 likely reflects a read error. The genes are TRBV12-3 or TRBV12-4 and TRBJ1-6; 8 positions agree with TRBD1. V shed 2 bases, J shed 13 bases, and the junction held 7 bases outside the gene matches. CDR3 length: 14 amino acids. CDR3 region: CASSLQGANKPLHL. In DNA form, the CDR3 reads TGTGCCAGCAGTTTACAGGGGGCGAATAAGCCCCTCCACCTT.

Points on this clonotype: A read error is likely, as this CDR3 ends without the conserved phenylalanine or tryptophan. The CDR3 reads CASSHPGLAGVTGELFL. The CDR3 DNA is TGTGCCAGCAGTCACCCTGGACTAGCGGGAGTAACCGGGGAGCTGTTTCTT. The V and J genes are TRBV6-5 and TRBJ2-2; 13 bases are a match to TRBD2. The V gene end was trimmed by 5 bases and the J gene end by 5 bases; junction bases not matched to a gene: 8. Germline CDR1 reads MNHEY; CDR2 reads SVGAGI. The CDR3 has 17 amino acids.

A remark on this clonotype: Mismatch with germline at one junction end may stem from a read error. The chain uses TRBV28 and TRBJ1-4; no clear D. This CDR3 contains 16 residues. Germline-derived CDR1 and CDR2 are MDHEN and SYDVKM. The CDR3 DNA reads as TGTGCCAGAAGTTTATCTGGGATATCCCCCAATGAAAAACTGTTTTTT. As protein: CARSLSGISPNEKLFF.

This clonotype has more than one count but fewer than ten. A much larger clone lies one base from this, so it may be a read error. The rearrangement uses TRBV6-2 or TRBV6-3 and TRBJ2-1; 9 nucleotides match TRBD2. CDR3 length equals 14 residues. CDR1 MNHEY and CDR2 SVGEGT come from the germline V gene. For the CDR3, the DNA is TGTGCCAGCGATTCCCTAGCGGGAACAAATGGGCAGTTCTTC. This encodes CASDSLAGTNGQFF.

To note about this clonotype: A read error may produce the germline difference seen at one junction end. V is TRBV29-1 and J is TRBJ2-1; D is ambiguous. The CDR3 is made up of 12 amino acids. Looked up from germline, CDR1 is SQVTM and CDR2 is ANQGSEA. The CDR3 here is CSIEGLWNGQFF. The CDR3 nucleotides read TGCAGCATTGAAGGGTTGTGGAATGGGCAGTTCTTC.

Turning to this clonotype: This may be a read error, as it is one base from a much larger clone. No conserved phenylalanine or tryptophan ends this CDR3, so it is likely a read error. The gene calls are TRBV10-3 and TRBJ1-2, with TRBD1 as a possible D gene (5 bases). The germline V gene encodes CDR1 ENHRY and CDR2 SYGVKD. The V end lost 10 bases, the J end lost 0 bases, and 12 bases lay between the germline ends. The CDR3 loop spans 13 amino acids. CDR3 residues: CATKGPTNYGYTL. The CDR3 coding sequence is TGTGCCACTAAGGGACCGACTAACTATGGCTACACCCTC.

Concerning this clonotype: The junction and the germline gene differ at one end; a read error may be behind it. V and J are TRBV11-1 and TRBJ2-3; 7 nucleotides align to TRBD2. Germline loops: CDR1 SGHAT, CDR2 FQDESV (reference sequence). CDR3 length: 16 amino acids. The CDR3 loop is CASSLGAGVISNTQYF. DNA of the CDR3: TGTGCCAGTAGCTTAGGGGCGGGAGTCATCTCCAATACGCAGTATTTT.

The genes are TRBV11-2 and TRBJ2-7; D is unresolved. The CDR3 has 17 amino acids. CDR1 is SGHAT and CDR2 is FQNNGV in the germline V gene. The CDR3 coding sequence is TGTGACAACAACTTAGATTGGTTAGCCTCCACTTACTACGAGCAGTACTTC. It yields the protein CDNNLDWLASTYYEQYF.